This T cell receptor beta chain stems from a study of CD8 T cells in Susac syndrome. After removal of 5 bases from V and 2 bases from J, the junction contained 5 bases not matched to a gene. The germline gives CDR1 DFQATT, CDR2 SNEGSKA (reference sequence). This CDR3 has 14 residues. Random hexamers served to reverse transcribe roughly 0.45 to 1 ug RNA. Multiplex PCR with immunoSEQ amplified the TCR beta CDR3 across 54 Vbeta and 13 Jbeta. TCRdb itself ran the immunoSEQ multiplex PCR reads through MiXCR, one entry per CDR3 protein. The data show 200,000 to 250,000 distinct CDR3 sequences, with 80% to 95% seen just once and about 0.07% held by the top ten. In blood CD8+ and CD4+ T cells, TCR beta underwent sequencing. Isolation of CD8+ and CD4+ T cells was performed negatively, whereas enrichment of TEMRA cells was done by FACS.

This TCR was sampled from a human donor with multiple sclerosis. This chain links TRBV20-1 with TRBJ1-2, with 10 bases fitting TRBD1. Sequencing was carried out using CD4+ T cells from PBMCs. The CDR3 is CSALPGQGNYGYTF. In nucleotides, the CDR3 is TGCAGTGCTCTTCCGGGACAGGGGAACTATGGCTACACCTTC.